The clone carrying this T cell receptor (beta chain) appeared a few times. Its antigen is unknown. The study reverse transcribed the entire isolated RNA, so it sequenced expressed TCRB transcripts. Only in-frame clones appear in the TCRdb table, and some are missing; sequencing was by immunoSEQ multiplex PCR. The data show 300,000 to 400,000 clones, 11% seen once. The sample is drawn from a study of beta chain features in type 1 diabetes. Study results and caveats: Naive, central memory and Treg TCRB repertoires appeared more alike in patients than in healthy donors.

V lost 2 bases and J 3 bases, leaving 7 bases between the germline ends. Germline CDR1 SGHVS, CDR2 FQNEAQ. The CDR3 length is 14 residues. The chain links TRBV7-8 to TRBJ1-4; TRBD1 is a possible D gene (5 bases). Input material: naive CD4+ T cells from blood. The receptor comes from a woman aged 25 to 39 in good health. The CDR3 region is CASSLRDSNEKLFF. The CDR3 coding sequence is TGTGCCAGCAGCTTAAGGGACTCTAATGAAAAACTGTTTTTT. Drawing the rest from reference TRBV7-8 and TRBJ1-4, the complete variable domain is GAGVSQSPRYKVAKRGQDVALRCDPISGHVSLFWYQQALGQGPEFLTYFQNEAQLDKSGLPSDRFFAERPEGSVSTLKIQRTQQEDSAVYLCASSLRDSNEKLFFGSGTQLSVL.